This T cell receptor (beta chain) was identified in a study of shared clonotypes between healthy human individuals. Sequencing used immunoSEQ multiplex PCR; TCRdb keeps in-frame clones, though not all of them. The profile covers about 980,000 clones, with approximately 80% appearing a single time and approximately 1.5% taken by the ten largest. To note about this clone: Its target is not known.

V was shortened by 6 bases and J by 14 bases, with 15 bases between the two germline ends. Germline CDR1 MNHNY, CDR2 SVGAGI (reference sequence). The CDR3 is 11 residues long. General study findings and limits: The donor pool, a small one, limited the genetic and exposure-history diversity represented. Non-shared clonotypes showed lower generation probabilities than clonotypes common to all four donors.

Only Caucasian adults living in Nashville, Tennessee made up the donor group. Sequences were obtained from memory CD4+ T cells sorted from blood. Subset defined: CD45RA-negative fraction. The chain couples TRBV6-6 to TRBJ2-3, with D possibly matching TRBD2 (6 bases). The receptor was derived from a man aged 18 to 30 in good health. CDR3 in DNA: TGTGCCAGCAGAACCGGGCCCGGGGGGTATTTT. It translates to CASRTGPGGYF.